This TCR beta chain was recorded in a study of shared clonotypes between healthy human individuals. Original data processing: Junction-only sequences without quality scores were provided by ImmunoSEQ, so filtering was different. Using immunoSEQ multiplex PCR, the repertoire was profiled, and TCRdb retains in-frame clones only, with some absent. V and J calls and clone size follow that table, whereas D and trimming were derived from the DNA. Of over a million clones in the sample, roughly 97% were seen once. The V gene lost 0 bases and the J gene lost 5 bases, with 8 bases spanning the gap. The germline CDR1 and CDR2 sequences are SGHDT and YYEEEE. The CDR3 is 14 residues long.

The specimen sequenced was naive CD4+ T cells sorted from blood. As to subset: CD45RA+ positively selected. This clonotype originated in a man aged 25-40 years in good health. The chain recombines TRBV5-6 with TRBJ1-4; tentative D call: TRBD1 (5 bases). The CDR3 DNA sequence: TGTGCCAGCAGCTTGGCCCCAGGGAATGAAAAACTGTTTTTT. Its protein product is CASSLAPGNEKLFF.